This T cell receptor beta chain was obtained from a study of T cell changes during pregnancy in multiple sclerosis. Libraries were prepared by immunoSEQ multiplex PCR; TCRdb keeps only in-frame clonotypes and omits some of them. The sample comprises about 69,000 clones, around 90% of which are singletons, and 0.29% rests with the top ten. CDR3 length: 16 amino acids. Germline V gene sequence: CDR1 SGHRS, CDR2 YFSETQ. Deletions cut 2 bases from V and 2 bases from J, with 14 bases between. V and J are TRBV5-1 and TRBJ1-3; D possibly corresponds to TRBD1 (5 bases). The sample in question was CD4+ T cells from peripheral blood mononuclear cells, obtained in the third trimester of pregnancy. This TCR was sampled from a female donor in good health, enrolled as a control in a pregnancy study. CDR3 sequence reads: CASSLREGVTGNTIYF. The CDR3 DNA reads TGCGCCAGCAGCTTAAGGGAAGGGGTGACTGGAAACACCATATATTTT. Based on the CDR3 plus reference TRBV5-1 and TRBJ1-3, the full variable domain is KAGVTQTPRYLIKTRGQQVTLSCSPISGHRSVSWYQQTPGQGLQFLFEYFSETQRNKGNFPGRFSGRQFSNSRSEMNVSTLELGDSALYLCASSLREGVTGNTIYFGEGSWLTVV.